This T cell receptor beta chain was recorded in a study of blood T cell repertoires in COVID-19. Across the study: PBMCs, B-cell-depleted T cells, or T cells provided the cDNA or gDNA that made up the material.

Some clones are missing from TCRdb's copy, which holds only in-frame ones; the method was immunoSEQ multiplex PCR. This table has 150,000 to 200,000 clones, roughly 85% appearing once. Across about two dozen US areas, participants ranged in age from about 18 to 89 years. Participants' own reports of clinical history determined their cohort assignment. For recovered donors of Cohort 3, there were two negative PCRs, clearance, or symptom resolution. CDR1 is LGHNA, CDR2 YSLEER, per germline. The CDR3 covers 16 residues. Trimming took off 0 bases at V and 0 bases at J, with 9 bases between the two ends. This receptor was taken from a woman aged 18-35 years who had recovered from COVID-19. The chain couples TRBV4-3 to TRBJ2-1, with D maybe TRBD1 (5 bases). Sequencing input: PBMCs or T cells enriched from blood (not recorded which). The CDR3 sequence is CASSQDRQSSYNEQFF. In DNA, the CDR3 is TGCGCCAGCAGCCAAGACCGACAGAGCTCCTACAATGAGCAGTTCTTC.